The following is a T cell receptor beta chain sequence with its context. Its antigen is as yet unknown. Attachment of unique molecular identifiers to individual cDNA molecules was performed in the library. Per the original data handling: Samples had a median of around 96,000 TCRs, ranging roughly 23,224 to 750,000. TCRdb itself ran the RACE reads through MiXCR, one entry per CDR3 protein. The V and J calls, along with clone size, are taken from TCRdb and not from the paper's own processing. The table includes about 110,000 distinct CDR3 sequences, nearly 35% detected once. This sample is part of a study of human T cells and chemical hapten exposure. Study context: Each patch test put 0.01% DPC on the upper back, and results were read at 6 days.

Study-wide results and caveats: Patch test score was positively correlated with the counts of PT1 expanded TCRs.

V gave up 1 base and J gave up 1 base, with 9 bases separating them. There are 15 residues in the CDR3. CDR1 is MDHEN, CDR2 SYDVKM, per germline. As for time point: patch test 3, about 24 weeks after DPC sensitization. Treatment described: therapeutic diphenylcyclopropenone sensitization with weekly scalp DPC. The chain recombines TRBV28 with TRBJ2-3; tentatively, D is TRBD2 (6 bases). The material was whole blood, obtained in connection with sensitization to the hapten diphenylcyclopropenone (DPC). The TCR was taken from a man in his forties with alopecia areata. Some clones in this sample may be carry-over from other donors' samples. This CDR3 is CASSLFTGGTDTQYF. The CDR3 DNA sequence: TGTGCCAGCAGTTTATTTACGGGAGGCACAGATACGCAGTATTTT.